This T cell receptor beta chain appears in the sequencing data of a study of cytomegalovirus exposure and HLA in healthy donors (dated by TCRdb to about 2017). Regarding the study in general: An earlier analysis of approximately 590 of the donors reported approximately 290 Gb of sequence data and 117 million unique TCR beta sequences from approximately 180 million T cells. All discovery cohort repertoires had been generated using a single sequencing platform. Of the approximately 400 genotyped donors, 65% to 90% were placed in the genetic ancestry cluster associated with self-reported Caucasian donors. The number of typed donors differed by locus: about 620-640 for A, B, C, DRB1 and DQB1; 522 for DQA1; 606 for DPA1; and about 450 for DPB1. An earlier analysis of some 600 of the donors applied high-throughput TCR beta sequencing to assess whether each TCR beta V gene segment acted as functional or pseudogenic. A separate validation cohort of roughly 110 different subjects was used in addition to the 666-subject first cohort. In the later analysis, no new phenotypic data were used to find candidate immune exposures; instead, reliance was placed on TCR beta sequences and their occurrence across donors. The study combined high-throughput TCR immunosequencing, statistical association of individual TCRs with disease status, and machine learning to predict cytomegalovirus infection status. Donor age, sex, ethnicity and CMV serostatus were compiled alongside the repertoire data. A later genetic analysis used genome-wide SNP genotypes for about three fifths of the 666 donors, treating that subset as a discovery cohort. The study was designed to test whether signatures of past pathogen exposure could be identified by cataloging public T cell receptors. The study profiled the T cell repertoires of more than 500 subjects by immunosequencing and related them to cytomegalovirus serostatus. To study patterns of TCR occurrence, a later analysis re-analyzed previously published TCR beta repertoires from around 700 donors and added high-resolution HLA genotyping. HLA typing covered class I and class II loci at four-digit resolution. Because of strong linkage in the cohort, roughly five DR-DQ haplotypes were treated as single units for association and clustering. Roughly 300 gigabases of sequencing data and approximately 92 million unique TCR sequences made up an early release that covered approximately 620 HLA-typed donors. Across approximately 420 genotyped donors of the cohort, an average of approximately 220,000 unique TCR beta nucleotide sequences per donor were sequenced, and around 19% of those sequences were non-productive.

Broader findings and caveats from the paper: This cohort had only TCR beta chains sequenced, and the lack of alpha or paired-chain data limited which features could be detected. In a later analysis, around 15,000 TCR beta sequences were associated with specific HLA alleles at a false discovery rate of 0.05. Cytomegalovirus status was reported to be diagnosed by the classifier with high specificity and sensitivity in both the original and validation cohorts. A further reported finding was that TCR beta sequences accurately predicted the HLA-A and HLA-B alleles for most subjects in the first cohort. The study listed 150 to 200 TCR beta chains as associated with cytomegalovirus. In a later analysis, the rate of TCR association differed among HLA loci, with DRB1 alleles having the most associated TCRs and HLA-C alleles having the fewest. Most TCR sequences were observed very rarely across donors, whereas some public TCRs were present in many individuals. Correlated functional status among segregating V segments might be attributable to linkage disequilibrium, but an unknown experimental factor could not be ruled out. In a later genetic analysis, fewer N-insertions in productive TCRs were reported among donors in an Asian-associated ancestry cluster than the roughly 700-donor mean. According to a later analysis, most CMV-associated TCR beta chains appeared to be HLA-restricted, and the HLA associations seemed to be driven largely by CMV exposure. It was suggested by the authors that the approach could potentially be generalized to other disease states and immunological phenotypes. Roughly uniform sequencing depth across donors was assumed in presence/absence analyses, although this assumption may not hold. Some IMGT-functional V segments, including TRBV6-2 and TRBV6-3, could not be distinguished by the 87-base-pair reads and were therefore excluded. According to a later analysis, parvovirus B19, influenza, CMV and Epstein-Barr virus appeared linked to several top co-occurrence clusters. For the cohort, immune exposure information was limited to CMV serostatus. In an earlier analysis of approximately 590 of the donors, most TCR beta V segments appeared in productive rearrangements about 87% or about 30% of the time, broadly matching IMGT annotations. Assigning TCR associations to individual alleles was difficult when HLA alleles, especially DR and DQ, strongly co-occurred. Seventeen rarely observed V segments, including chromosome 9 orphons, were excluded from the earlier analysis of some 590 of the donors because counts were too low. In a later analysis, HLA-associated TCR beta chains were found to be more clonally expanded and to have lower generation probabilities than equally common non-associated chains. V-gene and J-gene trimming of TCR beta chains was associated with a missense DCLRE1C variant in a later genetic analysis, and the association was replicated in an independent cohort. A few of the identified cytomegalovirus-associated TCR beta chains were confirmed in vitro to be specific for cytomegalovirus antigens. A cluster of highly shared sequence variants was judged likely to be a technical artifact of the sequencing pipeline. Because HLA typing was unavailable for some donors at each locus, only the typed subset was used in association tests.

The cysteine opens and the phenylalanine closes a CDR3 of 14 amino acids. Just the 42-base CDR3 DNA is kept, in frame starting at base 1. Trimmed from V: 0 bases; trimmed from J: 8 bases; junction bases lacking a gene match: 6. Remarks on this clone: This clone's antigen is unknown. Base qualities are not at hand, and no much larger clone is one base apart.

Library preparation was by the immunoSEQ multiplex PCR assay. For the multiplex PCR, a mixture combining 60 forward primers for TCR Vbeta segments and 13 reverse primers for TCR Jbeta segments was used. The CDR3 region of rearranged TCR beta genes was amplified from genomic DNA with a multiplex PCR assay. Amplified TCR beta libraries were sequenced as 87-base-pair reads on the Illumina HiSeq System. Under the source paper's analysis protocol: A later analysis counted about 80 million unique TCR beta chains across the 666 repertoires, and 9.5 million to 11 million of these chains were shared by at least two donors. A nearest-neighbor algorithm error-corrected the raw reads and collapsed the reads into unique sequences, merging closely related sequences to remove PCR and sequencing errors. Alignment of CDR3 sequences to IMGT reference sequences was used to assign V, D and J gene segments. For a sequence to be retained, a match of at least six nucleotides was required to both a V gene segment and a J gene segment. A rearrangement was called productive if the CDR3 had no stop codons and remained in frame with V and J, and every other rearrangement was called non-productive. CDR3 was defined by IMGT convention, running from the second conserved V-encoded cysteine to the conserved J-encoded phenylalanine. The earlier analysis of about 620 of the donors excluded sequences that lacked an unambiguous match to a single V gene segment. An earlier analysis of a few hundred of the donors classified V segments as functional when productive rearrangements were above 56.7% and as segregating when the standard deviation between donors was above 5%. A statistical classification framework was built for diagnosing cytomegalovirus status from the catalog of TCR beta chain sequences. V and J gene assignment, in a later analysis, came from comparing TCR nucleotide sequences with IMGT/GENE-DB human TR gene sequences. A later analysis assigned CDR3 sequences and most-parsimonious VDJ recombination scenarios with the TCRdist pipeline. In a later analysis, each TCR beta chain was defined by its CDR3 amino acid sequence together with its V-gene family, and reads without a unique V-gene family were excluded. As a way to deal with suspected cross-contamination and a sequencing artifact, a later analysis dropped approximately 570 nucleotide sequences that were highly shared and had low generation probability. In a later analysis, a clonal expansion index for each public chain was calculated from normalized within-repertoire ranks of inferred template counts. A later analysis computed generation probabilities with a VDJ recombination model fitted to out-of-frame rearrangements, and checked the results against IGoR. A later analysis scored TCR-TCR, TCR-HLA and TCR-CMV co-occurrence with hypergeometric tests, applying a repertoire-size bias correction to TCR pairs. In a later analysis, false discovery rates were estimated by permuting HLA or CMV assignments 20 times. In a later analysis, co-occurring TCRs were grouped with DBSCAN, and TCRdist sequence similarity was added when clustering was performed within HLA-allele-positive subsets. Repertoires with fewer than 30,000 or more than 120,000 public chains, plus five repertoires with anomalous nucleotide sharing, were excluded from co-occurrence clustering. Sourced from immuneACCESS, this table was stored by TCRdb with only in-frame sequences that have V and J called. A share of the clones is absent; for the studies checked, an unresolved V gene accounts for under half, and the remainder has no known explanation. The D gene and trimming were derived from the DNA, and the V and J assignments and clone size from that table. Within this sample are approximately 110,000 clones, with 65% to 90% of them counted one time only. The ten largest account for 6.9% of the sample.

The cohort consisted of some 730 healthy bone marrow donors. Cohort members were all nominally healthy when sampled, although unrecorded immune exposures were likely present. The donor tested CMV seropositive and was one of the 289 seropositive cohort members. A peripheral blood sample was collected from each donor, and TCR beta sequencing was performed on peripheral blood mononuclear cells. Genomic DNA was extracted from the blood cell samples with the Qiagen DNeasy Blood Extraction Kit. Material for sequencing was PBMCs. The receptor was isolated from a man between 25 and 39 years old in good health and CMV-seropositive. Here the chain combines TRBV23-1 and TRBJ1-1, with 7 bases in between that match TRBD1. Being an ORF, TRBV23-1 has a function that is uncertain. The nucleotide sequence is TGCGCCAGCAGTCAATCGATGGGGGACAGCGAAGCTTTCTTT. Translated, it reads CASSQSMGDSEAFF.